This entry concerns a single T cell receptor beta chain. Antigen specificity is unknown. At one boundary the junction diverges from the germline segment, which might be a read error. The sample belongs to a study of STAT5B mutations in CD4+ large granular lymphocyte leukemia. Whole-study context: Healthy donors showed HLA-associated enrichment of the CDR3 'QG' motif. Regarding the study as a whole: Patient CD4-sorted repertoires looked more clonal than healthy CD4+ repertoires, even without putative leukemic clones.

Control samples were healthy donors' buffy coats. Germline CDR1 and CDR2: SNHLY and FYNNEI. CDR3 length equals 11 residues. Assay used: immunoSEQ multiplex PCR; TCRdb lists only in-frame clones, some missing. The table lists tens of thousands of clones, roughly 82% of them singletons, with about 8.6% in the top ten. The chain is built from TRBV2 and TRBJ2-7; the D gene is possibly TRBD1 (6 bases). The sample consisted of CD4+ T cells from blood buffy coats. The TCR originated in a human donor in good health. This chain's CDR3 is CASRPGERGNF. The CDR3 DNA reads as TGTGCCAGCAGACCCGGAGAGAGGGGGAACTTC.